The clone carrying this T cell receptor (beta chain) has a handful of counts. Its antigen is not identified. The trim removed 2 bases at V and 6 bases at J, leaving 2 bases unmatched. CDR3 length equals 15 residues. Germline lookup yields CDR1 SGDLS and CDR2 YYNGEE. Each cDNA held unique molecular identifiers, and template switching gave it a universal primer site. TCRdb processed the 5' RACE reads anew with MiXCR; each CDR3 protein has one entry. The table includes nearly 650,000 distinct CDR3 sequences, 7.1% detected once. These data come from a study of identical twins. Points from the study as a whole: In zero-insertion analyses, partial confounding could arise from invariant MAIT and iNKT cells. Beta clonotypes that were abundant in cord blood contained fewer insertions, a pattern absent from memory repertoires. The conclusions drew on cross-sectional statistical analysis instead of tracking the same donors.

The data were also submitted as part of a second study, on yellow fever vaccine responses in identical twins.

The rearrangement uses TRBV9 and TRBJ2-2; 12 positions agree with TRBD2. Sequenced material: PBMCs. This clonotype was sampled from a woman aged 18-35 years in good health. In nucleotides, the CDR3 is TGTGCCAGCAGCGTGTCTAGCGGGGGGGCCGGGGAGCTGTTTTTT. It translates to CASSVSSGGAGELFF.